What follows are 2 T cell receptor beta chains derived from one specimen sequenced in a study of Ad26.COV2.S vaccination and SARS-CoV-2 variants. Some clones are missing from TCRdb's copy, which holds only in-frame ones; the method was immunoSEQ multiplex PCR. The table records about 370,000 clones, approximately 90% of them present only once. The treatment: 15 to 20 received Ad26.COV2.S at low or high dose, single or two shots; 5 received placebo; per-sample allocation not given. The samples were gathered on day 63 after the first injection of vaccine or placebo. The input for sequencing was peripheral blood, taken in a trial of Ad26.COV2.S vaccine versus placebo. Receptor source: a person aged 18 to 65 who received the Ad26.COV2.S COVID-19 vaccine or a placebo.

V usage is TRBV4-1 and J usage is TRBJ2-2; D possibly uses TRBD1 or TRBD2 (5 bases each). This CDR3 has 14 residues. The germline V gene encodes CDR1 MGHRA and CDR2 YSYEKL. With 7 bases removed from V and 1 base from J, the gap between germline ends came to 10 bases. CDR3 bases: TGCGCCAGCACCCGGGACCGGAACACCGGGGAGCTGTTTTTT. This codes for CASTRDRNTGELFF.

This chain connects TRBV10-3 to TRBJ1-1; TRBD1 matches 7 bases. CDR1 and CDR2 from the germline V gene are ENHRY and SYGVKD. The CDR3 totals 13 residues. V shed 6 bases and J 6 bases; nucleotides not matched to a gene: 7. This CDR3 reads CAIRAYRGAEAFF. The CDR3 coding sequence is TGTGCCATCAGGGCCTACAGGGGCGCTGAAGCTTTCTTT.